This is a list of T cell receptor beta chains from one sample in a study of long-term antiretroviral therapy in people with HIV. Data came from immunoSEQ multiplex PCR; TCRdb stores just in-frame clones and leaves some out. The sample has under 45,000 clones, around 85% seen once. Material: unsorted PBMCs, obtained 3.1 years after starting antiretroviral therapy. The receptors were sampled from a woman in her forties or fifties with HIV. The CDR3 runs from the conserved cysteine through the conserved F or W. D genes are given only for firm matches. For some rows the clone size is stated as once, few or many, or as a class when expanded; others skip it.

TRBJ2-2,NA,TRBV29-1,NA,CSANRGPSGLFF,TGCAGCGCGAACCGGGGGCCCAGTGGGCTGTTTTTT
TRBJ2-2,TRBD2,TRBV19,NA,CASSMTSGGGTGELFF,TGTGCCAGTAGTATGACTAGCGGGGGGGGGACCGGGGAGCTGTTTTTT
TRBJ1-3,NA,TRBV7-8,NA,CASSFGSGSGNTIYF,TGTGCCAGCAGCTTCGGCAGTGGCTCTGGAAACACCATATATTTT
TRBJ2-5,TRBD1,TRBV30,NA,CAWSPGQTETQYF,TGTGCCTGGAGTCCGGGACAGACAGAGACCCAGTACTTC
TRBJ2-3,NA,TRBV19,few,CASSRGGTTDTQYF,TGTGCCAGTAGTAGGGGTGGGACAACAGATACGCAGTATTTT
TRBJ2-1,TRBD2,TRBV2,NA,CASRPTSGGAREQFF,TGTGCCAGCAGACCGACTAGCGGGGGGGCACGGGAGCAGTTCTTC
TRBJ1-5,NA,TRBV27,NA,CASSSTGPWRPQHF,TGTGCCAGCAGTTCCACCGGGCCCTGGCGGCCCCAGCATTTT
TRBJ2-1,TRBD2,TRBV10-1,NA,CASSGRIAGSSYNEQFF,TGCGCCAGCAGTGGGCGGATAGCGGGGAGCTCCTACAATGAGCAGTTCTTC
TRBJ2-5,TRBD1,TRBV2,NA,CASRLWDRDKTQYF,TGTGCCAGCAGGCTATGGGACAGGGATAAGACCCAGTACTTC
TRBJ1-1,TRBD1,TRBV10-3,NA,CAISESNRGTEAFF,TGTGCCATCAGTGAGTCGAACAGGGGAACTGAAGCTTTCTTT
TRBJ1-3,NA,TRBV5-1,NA,CASSFSGGFSGNTIYF,TGCGCCAGCAGCTTTAGCGGGGGGTTCTCTGGAAACACCATATATTTT
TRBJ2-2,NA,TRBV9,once,CASSGQYTGELFF,TGTGCCAGCAGCGGGCAATACACCGGGGAGCTGTTTTTT
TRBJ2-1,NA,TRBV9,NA,CASSVDRGSYNEQFF,TGTGCCAGCAGCGTAGATAGGGGTTCCTACAATGAGCAGTTCTTC
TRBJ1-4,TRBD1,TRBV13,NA,CASSSGQGRYNNEKLFF,TGTGCCAGCAGCTCCGGACAGGGGAGATACAATAATGAAAAACTGTTTTTT
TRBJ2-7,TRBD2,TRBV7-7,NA,CASSLESGGGYEQYF,TGTGCTAGCAGCTTAGAGAGCGGGGGTGGTTACGAGCAGTACTTC
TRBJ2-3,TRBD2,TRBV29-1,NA,CSVGYEAGGRDTQYF,TGCAGCGTTGGATATGAAGCGGGGGGGAGGGATACGCAGTATTTT
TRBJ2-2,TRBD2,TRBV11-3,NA,CASSELATGELFF,TGTGCCAGCAGCGAACTAGCGACCGGGGAGCTGTTTTTT
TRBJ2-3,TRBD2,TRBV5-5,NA,CASSLASGGVDTQYF,TGTGCCAGCAGCCTGGCCAGCGGGGGGGTAGATACGCAGTATTTT
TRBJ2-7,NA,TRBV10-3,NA,CAISVSEGPYEQYF,TGTGCCATCAGTGTTTCGGAGGGACCCTACGAGCAGTACTTC
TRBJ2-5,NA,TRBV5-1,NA,CASSLGGVSQETQYF,TGCGCCAGCAGCTTGGGCGGGGTGTCCCAAGAGACCCAGTACTTC
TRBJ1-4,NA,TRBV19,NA,CASKTEHPATNEKLFF,TGTGCCAGTAAAACGGAACACCCTGCAACTAATGAAAAACTGTTTTTT
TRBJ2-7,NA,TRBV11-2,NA,CASDIGSVDEQYF,TGTGCCAGTGATATTGGGTCTGTTGACGAGCAGTACTTC
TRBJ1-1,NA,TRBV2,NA,CASSDLARDTEAFF,TGTGCCAGCAGTGACCTTGCCAGAGACACTGAAGCTTTCTTT
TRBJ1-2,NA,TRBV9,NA,CASSVVNQGNYGYTF,TGTGCCAGCAGCGTAGTCAATCAGGGTAACTATGGCTACACCTTC